The 2 T cell receptor beta chains presented below share a single source sample, sequenced in a study of blood T cells in healthy people across ages. For the second PCR, which ran for 7 to 11 cycles, a sample-barcoded 5' primer and a J-beta primer mix were used. TCRdb itself ran the 5' RACE reads through MiXCR, one entry per CDR3 protein. The data show around 1,500,000 distinct CDR3 sequences, about 30% seen once. Sequencing was performed on blood. These receptors all come from a woman under 40 in good health.

The V gene is TRBV6-1, the J gene TRBJ2-7, with D unclear. This CDR3 spans 13 amino acids. CDR1 and CDR2 (germline): MNHNS, SASEGT. V was cut by 5 bases and J by 7 bases, with 15 bases left in between. CDR3 bases: TGTGCCAGCAGTCAACTGACCTACAATGAGCAGTACTTC. Translating gives CASSQLTYNEQYF.

A few counts support this clonotype. This rearrangement joins TRBV18 to TRBJ1-2; possibly TRBD1 for D (5 bases). Per the germline V gene, CDR1 is KGHSH and CDR2 is LQKENI. Trimming took 1 base from V and 4 from J, leaving 13 bases between them. CDR3 length: 15 amino acids. The CDR3 region is CASSPRGVMGYGYTF. In DNA form, the CDR3 reads TGTGCCAGCTCACCACGGGGGGTCATGGGCTATGGCTACACCTTC.